The TCR beta chain described here comes from a study of blood T cell repertoires in COVID-19. Study information: Acute and convalescent COVID-19 specimens originated in the United States, Italy and Spain. In each case, the material was cDNA or gDNA derived from T cells, B-cell-depleted T cells, or PBMCs.

The CDR3 contains 14 residues. Germline CDR1 reads SGHNT; CDR2 reads YYREEE (reference sequence). The J segment lost 5 bases and the V segment lost 1 base, leaving 5 bases of the junction unmatched. In the original processing: Amplifying reference gene primers gave estimates of nucleated cell counts. Using immunoSEQ multiplex PCR, the repertoire was profiled, and TCRdb retains in-frame clones only, with some absent. The DNA gave D and trimming, while V, J and clone size come from that table. The repertoire holds about 260,000 clones, with about nine tenths as singletons. This receptor was taken from a woman in her thirties or forties who had recovered from COVID-19. The sample was peripheral blood. The chain employs TRBV5-4 and TRBJ2-5; TRBD2 agrees at 7 bases. The CDR3 protein is CASSLKAGVETQYF. DNA for the CDR3: TGTGCCAGCAGCTTGAAGGCGGGGGTGGAGACCCAGTACTTC. The variable domain in full, completed from reference TRBV5-4 and TRBJ2-5, reads ETGVTQSPTHLIKTRGQQVTLRCSSQSGHNTVSWYQQALGQGPQFIFQYYREEENGRGNFPPRFSGLQFPNYSSELNVNALELDDSALYLCASSLKAGVETQYFGPGTRLLVL.